This TCR beta chain was sequenced during a study of T cell responses to AZD1222 COVID-19 vaccine. The method was immunoSEQ multiplex PCR; TCRdb's version includes in-frame clones alone and lacks a portion of them. The profile shows about 120,000 clones, 75% to 95% of them singletons. The source of this sequence is an adult who received the MenACWY meningococcal vaccine as a control. Source: peripheral blood, taken 28 days after the second dose of the MenACWY control vaccine.

CDR3 amino acids: CASSTGANYGYTF. DNA for the CDR3: TGTGCCAGCAGCACAGGGGCTAACTATGGCTACACCTTC. The chain joins TRBV5-5 to TRBJ1-2; 7 bases align to TRBD1. Germline CDR1 is SGHKS and CDR2 is YYEKEE (reference sequence). V shed 4 bases and J 0 bases; nucleotides not matched to a gene: 0. This CDR3 contains 13 residues.